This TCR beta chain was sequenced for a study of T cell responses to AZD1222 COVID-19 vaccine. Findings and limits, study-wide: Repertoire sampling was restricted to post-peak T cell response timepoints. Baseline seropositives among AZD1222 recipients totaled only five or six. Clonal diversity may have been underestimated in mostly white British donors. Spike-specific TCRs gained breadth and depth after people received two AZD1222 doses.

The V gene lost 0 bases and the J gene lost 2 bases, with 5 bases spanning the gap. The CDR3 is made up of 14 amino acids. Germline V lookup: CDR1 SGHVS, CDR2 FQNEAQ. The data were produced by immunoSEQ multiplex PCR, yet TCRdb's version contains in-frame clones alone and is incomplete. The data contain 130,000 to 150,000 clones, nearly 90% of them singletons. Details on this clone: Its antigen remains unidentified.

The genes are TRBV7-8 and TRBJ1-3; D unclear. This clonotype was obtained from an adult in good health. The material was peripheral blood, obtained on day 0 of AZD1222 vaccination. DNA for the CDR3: TGTGCCAGCAGCTTAGCAGGGCCTGGAAACACCATATATTTT. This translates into CASSLAGPGNTIYF. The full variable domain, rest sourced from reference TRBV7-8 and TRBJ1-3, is GAGVSQSPRYKVAKRGQDVALRCDPISGHVSLFWYQQALGQGPEFLTYFQNEAQLDKSGLPSDRFFAERPEGSVSTLKIQRTQQEDSAVYLCASSLAGPGNTIYFGEGSWLTVV.